This T cell receptor beta chain was found in a study of type 1 regulatory T cells. Study in general: T-allo10 is a Tr1-enriched, alloantigen-specific CD4 T cell product made in vitro.

Turning to this clonotype: Its target is not known.

In TCRdb, the reads were re-called with MiXCR into one record per CDR3 protein. The table lists 60,000 to 70,000 distinct CDR3 sequences, nearly 65% of them singletons. The graft donor-derived T-allo10 cells reportedly recognize host alloantigens, are anergic, and suppress alloantigen-specifically. The clonotype was recovered from a human donor in good health. Sequenced material: cultured T cells, either the whole culture or a sorted T cell fraction (not recorded which). Subset indicated: Tr1-enriched cell product generated in vitro against host alloantigens.

The CDR3: CASSGGSTDTQYF. CDR3 bases: TGCGCCAGCAGTGGCGGGAGCACAGATACGCAGTATTTT. This chain joins TRBV10-2 and TRBJ2-3; TRBD2 might be the D (5 bases). V was clipped by 4 bases and J by 0 bases, with 5 bases between them. The CDR3 is 13 residues long. In germline, CDR1 is WSHSY, CDR2 SAAADI.